The T cell receptor (beta chain) described here comes from a study of long-term antiretroviral therapy in people with HIV. Samples were assayed with immunoSEQ v3.0 at survey level. Repertoires were generated with immunoSEQ multiplex PCR, while TCRdb's copy carries only in-frame clones and drops some. The sample yields under 45,000 clones, 86% seen once. Sequenced material: unsorted PBMCs, taken 1.2 years after starting antiretroviral therapy. The clonotype was recovered from a woman aged 45-60 years with HIV.

The CDR3 bases are TGTGCCAGCAGCGTAGCGGGGGGTGAAGCTTTCTTT. Translation: CASSVAGGEAFF. The rearrangement joins TRBV9 to TRBJ1-1, with a weak D call TRBD1 (5 bases). Trimming pared 0 bases from V and 7 bases from J, leaving 7 bases between. There are 12 residues in the CDR3. Per germline, CDR1 SGDLS and CDR2 YYNGEE.